This T cell receptor (beta chain) was sequenced for a study of T cells in Graves' hyperthyroidism and ophthalmopathy. In its sample, this clonotype was seen many times. There were TCR beta CDR3 regions amplified from RNA transcripts. During a first-round RT-PCR of the TCR CDR3, the HTBI primer set was used. TCRdb re-derived calls from the multiplex PCR reads in MiXCR, one entry per CDR3 protein. This table has 500,000 to 650,000 distinct CDR3 sequences, about 20% appearing once. V lost 2 bases to trimming and J lost 7 bases, with 12 bases between them. Germline values: CDR1 KGHSH, CDR2 LQKENI. This CDR3 is 14 amino acids long.

The receptor's source is a man in his forties with Graves' ophthalmopathy. Sequences were obtained from blood. J is TRBJ2-1 and V is TRBV18; D possibly corresponds to TRBD2 (5 bases). CDR3 bases: TGTGCCAGCTCACCATTTGCCGGGGAGAATGAGCAGTTCTTC. This encodes CASSPFAGENEQFF. Full variable domain (missing parts from reference TRBV18 and TRBJ2-1): NAGVMQNPRHLVRRRGQEARLRCSPMKGHSHVYWYRQLPEEGLKFMVYLQKENIIDESGMPKERFSAEFPKEGPSILRIQQVVRGDSAAYFCASSPFAGENEQFFGPGTRLTVL.